This T cell receptor beta chain came from a study of regulatory T cells in long-lasting Graves disease. Study summary: More than 5 years of antithyroid drugs with positive TSH receptor antibodies defined persistent Graves' disease.

Time point of the sample: persistent/refractory GD, antithyroid drugs over 5 years with positive TRAb. PBMC-extracted RNA yielded the TCR library. In this cohort, patients came from an endocrinology department located in Xi'an, China. This clonotype was recorded once. Both iRepertoire HTBI primers and Arm-PCR of CDR3 regions were used to build the TCR beta libraries. Study processing details: The study identified around 62 TRBV and some 15 TRBJ segments across samples. TCRdb reprocessed the multiplex PCR reads with MiXCR, giving one entry per CDR3 protein. The V and J calls reflect TCRdb's pipeline rather than the authors' work. The table lists 310,000 or so distinct CDR3 sequences, 20% to 25% of them singletons. Here the sequenced sample was peripheral blood mononuclear cells (PBMCs), taken when the disease was refractory, from a patient treated with antithyroid drugs. The sequence was obtained from a female donor with Graves disease.

CDR3 sequence reads: CASSYPGTGGYGELFF. The CDR3 DNA is TGTGCCAGCAGTTACCCGGGGACCGGCGGTTACGGGGAGCTGTTTTTT. The chain links TRBV6-5 to TRBJ2-2; perhaps D is TRBD1 or TRBD2 (5 bases each). Germline V gene data show CDR1 as MNHEY and CDR2 as SVGAGI. This CDR3 is 16 amino acids long. The ends were cut back, 2 bases at V and 7 bases at J, with 17 bases in the middle.